This TCR beta chain was observed in a study of chemoradiotherapy in HPV16-positive cancers (dated 2022 in TCRdb). Study-level background: Candidate HPV-specific T-cell clones and common TCR motifs were defined through functional T-cell assays on cells from two HPV16-positive patients. The candidate HPV-specific TCRs and motifs were then tracked in TCR repertoires from about 90 patients with HPV-related cancers. Whether T-cell immunity against the HPV oncoproteins E6 and E7 changes during chemoradiotherapy and whether survival is affected by this immunity were examined in the study.

Repertoires were sampled repeatedly over the course of chemoradiotherapy so that clonal expansion in the tumor microenvironment could be followed. What the authors observed across the whole study: Expansion of candidate HPV-specific clones and E7-related TCR motifs was observed in the tumor microenvironment during treatment, whereas no such expansion was observed for non-HPV-specific T cells. Improved recurrence-free survival in HPV16-positive patients was associated with expansion of HPV-responsive T cells during chemoradiotherapy. The survival association was reported for HPV16-positive patients, and the functional definition of HPV-specific T cells was derived from only a couple of HPV16-positive patients.

V loses 3 bases at its end and J loses 1 base; junction bases beyond the gene matches: 5. From the cysteine up to the phenylalanine, the CDR3 has a length of 16 residues. Kept here is only the CDR3 DNA, which spans 48 bases and is read in frame from base 1. The germline V gene encodes CDR1 MNHNS and CDR2 SASEGT. Of note for this clone: Its cognate antigen has yet to be identified. No qualities accompany the bases; no much larger clone lies one base away. In the same sample, other DNA sequences code for this CDR3.

Library creation used the immunoSEQ multiplex PCR assay. Imported from immuneACCESS, the table was reduced by TCRdb to in-frame sequences with V and J called. These copies leave out some clones; in studies compared against another copy, an unresolved V gene accounts for under half, and the cause of the remainder is not known. The sample yields tens of thousands of clones; about 90% were counted once. The ten most abundant clones make up roughly 4.7% of the sample. The clonotype was recovered from a human donor with HPV-associated anogenital cancer. Material: blood, obtained from a patient who underwent chemoradiotherapy. The rearranged segments are TRBV6-1 and TRBJ1-1; 10 middle bases align to TRBD1. The DNA sequence is given as TGTGCCAGCAGTGACGACAGGGGGCGGCGGAACACTGAAGCTTTCTTT. Its protein reads: CASSDDRGRRNTEAFF.